One sample yielded the 26 T cell receptor beta chains listed below, sequenced in a study of cytomegalovirus exposure and HLA in healthy donors. PCR amplification relied on 60 Vbeta primers (plus 13 Jbeta primers). Some clones are missing from TCRdb's copy, which holds only in-frame ones; the method was immunoSEQ multiplex PCR. The data show some 170,000 clones, less than 85% seen once. The sample consisted of PBMCs. These receptors all stem from a man in his sixties in good health and CMV-seronegative.

The genes are TRBV18 and TRBJ1-5; 11 nucleotides line up with TRBD1. Per the germline V gene, CDR1 is KGHSH and CDR2 is LQKENI. This CDR3 contains 14 residues. V trimming: 5 bases; J trimming: 6 bases; junction bases outside the gene matches: 3. The CDR3 here is CASSTGTGGQPQHF. CDR3 DNA sequence: TGTGCCAGCTCAACCGGGACAGGGGGTCAGCCCCAGCATTTT. Full variable domain (outside the CDR3, taken from reference TRBV18 and TRBJ1-5): NAGVMQNPRHLVRRRGQEARLRCSPMKGHSHVYWYRQLPEEGLKFMVYLQKENIIDESGMPKERFSAEFPKEGPSILRIQQVVRGDSAAYFCASSTGTGGQPQHFGDGTRLSIL.

V is TRBV19 and J is TRBJ1-4; 7 bases are shared with TRBD1. Per the germline V gene, CDR1 is LNHDA and CDR2 is SQIVND (reference sequence). This CDR3 is 15 amino acids long. The V gene end was trimmed by 3 bases and the J gene end by 5 bases; junction bases not matched to a gene: 6. The CDR3 is CASSMRGGVNEKLFF. The CDR3 region has the DNA TGTGCCAGTAGTATGAGAGGGGGCGTGAATGAAAAACTGTTTTTT.

In this sample, this clone turned up a few times. This sequence joins TRBV11-2 and TRBJ2-2, with a tentative D call TRBD2 (6 bases). CDR3 size: 14 residues. The ends were cut back, 6 bases at V and 5 bases at J, with 13 bases in the middle. Germline V gives CDR1 SGHAT, CDR2 FQNNGV. CDR3 bases: TGTGCCAGCAGACTCGGGAGTCTAACCGGGGAGCTGTTTTTT. This gives the protein CASRLGSLTGELFF.

The chain employs TRBV9 and TRBJ1-3; D uncertain. V lost 2 bases and J lost 8, with 17 bases in between. The length of the CDR3 is 15 residues. Germline assignment: CDR1 SGDLS and CDR2 YYNGEE. DNA for the CDR3: TGTGCCAGCAGCGTGGAGGGCATAATCGGGGACACCATATATTTT. As protein: CASSVEGIIGDTIYF.

This chain joins TRBV5-1 and TRBJ2-1; a weak D match, TRBD2 (6 bases). Trimming removed 0 bases from V and 0 bases from J, with 10 bases in between. CDR3 length equals 16 residues. Germline V gene sequence: CDR1 SGHRS, CDR2 YFSETQ. In DNA form, the CDR3 reads TGCGCCAGCAGCTTGGGGGACTTTTCCTCCTACAATGAGCAGTTCTTC. It is translated as CASSLGDFSSYNEQFF.

V gene TRBV6-5 combines with J gene TRBJ2-7; 9 bases are shared with TRBD2. Germline-derived CDR1 and CDR2 are MNHEY and SVGAGI. Unmatched junction bases numbered 8, after V lost 6 bases and J lost 2 bases. The CDR3 runs 15 residues. The DNA for the CDR3 is TGTGCCAGCAGCTCGTCTAGCGGGGTTCCCTACGAGCAGTACTTC. Protein: CASSSSSGVPYEQYF.

The chain combines TRBV9 with TRBJ2-7, with TRBD2 matching 8 bases. The CDR3 is 15 amino acids. Germline V gene data show CDR1 as SGDLS and CDR2 as YYNGEE. Trimming cost V 3 bases and J 6 bases; bases outside gene matches: 11. The CDR3: CASSALAESTGEQYF. CDR3 DNA sequence: TGTGCCAGCAGCGCACTAGCGGAATCTACGGGCGAGCAGTACTTC.

The V call is TRBV9, the J call TRBJ2-3, with 13 bases aligning to TRBD2. The CDR3 extends over 16 amino acids. Unmatched junction bases numbered 2, after V lost 0 bases and J lost 4 bases. CDR1 and CDR2 (germline): SGDLS, YYNGEE. The CDR3 spells CASSVAGLAGSDTQYF. CDR3 DNA sequence: TGTGCCAGCAGCGTAGCGGGACTAGCGGGATCAGATACGCAGTATTTT.

This sequence joins TRBV7-2 and TRBJ2-7; 10 nucleotides match TRBD2. The germline V gene encodes CDR1 SGHTA and CDR2 FQGNSA. Losses at the gene ends were 0 bases for V and 0 bases for J; bases not matched to a gene: 8. The CDR3 is 18 residues long. The CDR3 spells CASSLARLASGSSYEQYF. In nucleotides, the CDR3 is TGTGCCAGCAGCTTAGCGAGGTTGGCTAGCGGGAGCTCCTACGAGCAGTACTTC. The complete variable domain, with remaining parts taken from reference TRBV7-2 and TRBJ2-7, reads GAGVSQSPSNKVTEKGKDVELRCDPISGHTALYWYRQSLGQGLEFLIYFQGNSAPDKSGLPSDRFSAERTGGSVSTLTIQRTQQEDSAVYLCASSLARLASGSSYEQYFGPGTRLTVT.

V and J are TRBV27 and TRBJ2-1; D may be TRBD1 (5 bases). V dropped 6 bases and J dropped 10 bases, with 19 bases sitting between them. The CDR3 sequence is 14 residues long. Per the germline V gene, CDR1 is MNHEY and CDR2 is SMNVEV (reference sequence). CDR3 DNA sequence: TGTGCCAGCAGGGACACTCGTCCAGTGGGGGAGCAGTTCTTC. It codes for CASRDTRPVGEQFF.

The chain links TRBV19 to TRBJ2-3; 8 positions agree with TRBD2. This CDR3 comprises 14 residues. The V gene's germline CDR1 is LNHDA and CDR2 SQIVND (reference sequence). V shed 8 bases and J 5 bases; nucleotides not matched to a gene: 9. In DNA form, the CDR3 reads TGTGCCAGTGAACCCCGGGGGGGCAGAGATACGCAGTATTTT. Amino acids: CASEPRGGRDTQYF.

The chain recombines TRBV29-1 with TRBJ2-3; TRBD2 agrees at 9 bases. The CDR3 has 14 residues. The germline CDR1 and CDR2 sequences are SQVTM and ANQGSEA. The V segment lost 3 bases and the J segment 15 bases; nucleotides outside the gene matches: 16. The CDR3 nucleotides are TGCAGCGTTGATGGGGGGGGTAGCGGGAGCCGTTTTTATTTT. This sequence encodes CSVDGGGSGSRFYF.

The V and J genes are TRBV4-1 and TRBJ2-3; 9 nucleotides agree with TRBD2. After removal of 1 base from V and 7 bases from J, the junction contained 15 bases not matched to a gene. The CDR3 loop spans 18 amino acids. The germline CDR1 and CDR2 sequences are MGHRA and YSYEKL. The CDR3 loop reads CASSQGSLAGPHANTQYF. The DNA for the CDR3 is TGCGCCAGCAGCCAAGGAAGCCTAGCGGGGCCGCACGCGAATACGCAGTATTTT.

V gene TRBV5-4 combines with J gene TRBJ2-5, with D possibly TRBD2 on 7 matching bases. The end of the DNA fits TRBJ2-7 better, so the J call may be wrong. The germline V gene encodes CDR1 SGHNT and CDR2 YYREEE (reference sequence). This CDR3 contains 13 residues. The DNA of the CDR3 is TGTGCCAGCAGCTTGAAAGGGGGGGACGAGCAGTACTTC. It translates to CASSLKGGDEQYF.

The chain uses TRBV5-1 and TRBJ2-2, with a possible D match to TRBD1 (6 bases). Germline V gene lookup returns CDR1 SGHRS and CDR2 YFSETQ. V lost 0 bases, J lost 5 bases, and 8 bases lay in between. The CDR3 covers 14 residues. The CDR3 sequence is CASSLDRATGELFF. The CDR3 DNA reads as TGCGCCAGCAGCTTGGACAGGGCTACCGGGGAGCTGTTTTTT.

The chain carries TRBV11-2 and TRBJ2-7; possibly TRBD1 for D (6 bases). The CDR3 loop spans 14 amino acids. V lost 5 bases, J lost 2 bases, and 13 bases lay in between. CDR1 and CDR2 from the germline V gene are SGHAT and FQNNGV. As DNA, the CDR3 is TGTGCCAGCAGCCGCTGGAAGGGGGCCTACGAGCAGTACTTC. It is translated as CASSRWKGAYEQYF.

The genes are TRBV19 and TRBJ1-4; D not resolved. The germline V and J ends were trimmed by 0 bases and 8 bases, with 13 bases remaining between them. The CDR3 is 15 residues long. CDR1 and CDR2 (germline): LNHDA, SQIVND (reference sequence). CDR3 DNA sequence: TGTGCCAGTAGTATAGATCTGGGAACGGGAGAAAAACTGTTTTTT. This codes for CASSIDLGTGEKLFF. Looking up the rest from reference TRBV19 and TRBJ1-4 gives the full variable domain: DGGITQSPKYLFRKEGQNVTLSCEQNLNHDAMYWYRQDPGQGLRLIYYSQIVNDFQKGDIAEGYSVSREKKESFPLTVTSAQKNPTAFYLCASSIDLGTGEKLFFGSGTQLSVL.

The chain has TRBV28 and TRBJ2-5; 8 nucleotides line up with TRBD1. Germline assignment: CDR1 MDHEN and CDR2 SYDVKM. This CDR3 comprises 14 residues. The V gene end was trimmed by 6 bases and the J gene end by 7 bases; junction bases not matched to a gene: 10. CDR3 in amino acids: CASRYSDRDGTQYF. CDR3 sequence (DNA): TGTGCCAGCAGATATTCGGACAGGGATGGGACCCAGTACTTC.

The chain has TRBV28 and TRBJ1-1, with 7 bases that match TRBD1. The V gene's germline CDR1 is MDHEN and CDR2 SYDVKM. The CDR3 contains 15 residues. Germline trimming cut 3 bases from V and 7 bases from J; bases unmatched to any gene: 11. CDR3 sequence: CASSLNDRANVEAFF. CDR3 in DNA: TGTGCCAGCAGTTTGAACGACAGGGCTAATGTTGAAGCTTTCTTT.

The chain employs TRBV4-3 and TRBJ2-3; a weak D match, TRBD2 (5 bases). This CDR3 is 15 amino acids long. The germline V gene has CDR1 LGHNA and CDR2 YSLEER. Deletions cut 3 bases from V and 6 bases from J, with 16 bases between. CDR3 loop: CASSQARAVWDTQYF. CDR3 bases: TGCGCCAGCAGCCAGGCGAGGGCGGTGTGGGATACGCAGTATTTT.

The chain couples TRBV28 to TRBJ1-2, with 12 positions matching TRBD1. CDR3 length: 14 amino acids. Germline trimming cut 7 bases from V and 7 bases from J; bases unmatched to any gene: 7. In germline, CDR1 is MDHEN, CDR2 SYDVKM. This chain's CDR3 is CASTSGTGGGGYTF. The DNA of the CDR3 is TGTGCCAGCACCTCCGGGACAGGGGGCGGTGGCTACACCTTC.

This clone was seen a handful of times. The chain has TRBV4-2 and TRBJ1-4, with D maybe TRBD1 (6 bases). Germline loops: CDR1 LGHNA, CDR2 YNFKEQ. The V and J ends lost 0 bases and 4 bases respectively, with 6 bases between them. The CDR3 has 14 amino acids. CDR3 sequence (DNA): TGTGCCAGCAGCCAAGACAGGGGTAATGAAAAACTGTTTTTT. It encodes CASSQDRGNEKLFF.

The rearrangement joins TRBV6-5 to TRBJ1-6; 7 bases align to TRBD1. The ends lost 5 bases at V and 7 bases at J; junction bases unmatched: 8. The germline V gene has CDR1 MNHEY and CDR2 SVGAGI. This CDR3 comprises 15 residues. The CDR3 spells CASSQSGQSNSPLHF. DNA for the CDR3: TGTGCCAGCAGTCAATCGGGACAGTCCAATTCACCCCTCCACTTT.

The CDR3 sequence: CAWSEAGIHSPLHF. CDR3 DNA: TGTGCCTGGAGTGAGGCGGGGATTCATTCACCCCTCCACTTT. The V and J genes are TRBV30 and TRBJ1-6; D unclear. V dropped 1 base and J dropped 8 bases, with 12 bases sitting between them. This CDR3 comprises 14 residues. The V gene's germline CDR1 is GTSNPN and CDR2 SVGIG (reference sequence).

The chain combines TRBV10-3 with TRBJ2-5, with D perhaps matching TRBD2 (8 bases). The germline V and J ends were trimmed by 3 bases and 4 bases, with 18 bases remaining between them. Germline V gives CDR1 ENHRY, CDR2 SYGVKD. The CDR3 runs to 16 residues. CDR3 DNA: TGTGCCATCAGTGACGGGGGGGGAGCAGGGGGAGAGACCCAGTACTTC. This encodes CAISDGGGAGGETQYF.

This rearrangement joins TRBV6-5 to TRBJ2-5; 7 bases are a match to TRBD1. This CDR3 has 14 residues. From germline, CDR1 is MNHEY and CDR2 SVGAGI. V shed 6 bases and J 4 bases; nucleotides not matched to a gene: 8. This CDR3 is CASSLQTGRETQYF. CDR3 sequence (DNA): TGTGCCAGCAGCCTCCAGACAGGGAGAGAGACCCAGTACTTC.